The present TCR beta chain was sequenced within a study of identical twins. Regarding the study as a whole: Clonotypes of the beta chain that were abundant in cord blood carried fewer insertions (memory repertoires showed none). Within monozygotic twins, out-of-frame TCR alpha sharing was underestimated by the models.

About this clonotype itself: The antigen is unknown.

All donors were healthy Caucasians. Using its own MiXCR run on the 5' RACE reads, TCRdb lists one record per CDR3 protein. The sample has 500,000 to 700,000 distinct CDR3 sequences, roughly 6.6% seen once. Another study also made use of these data, one on yellow fever vaccine responses in identical twins.

The origin of this receptor is a woman aged 18-29 years in good health. Sequencing was carried out using PBMCs.

The CDR3: CASRERLVTEAFF. CDR3 in DNA: TGTGCCAGCAGAGAACGGTTGGTCACTGAAGCTTTCTTT. This chain joins TRBV6-1 and TRBJ1-1; D uncertain. The CDR3 runs 13 residues. CDR1 is MNHNS and CDR2 is SASEGT in the germline V gene. Trimming shortened V by 6 bases and J by 4 bases, and 12 bases separated the two germline ends.